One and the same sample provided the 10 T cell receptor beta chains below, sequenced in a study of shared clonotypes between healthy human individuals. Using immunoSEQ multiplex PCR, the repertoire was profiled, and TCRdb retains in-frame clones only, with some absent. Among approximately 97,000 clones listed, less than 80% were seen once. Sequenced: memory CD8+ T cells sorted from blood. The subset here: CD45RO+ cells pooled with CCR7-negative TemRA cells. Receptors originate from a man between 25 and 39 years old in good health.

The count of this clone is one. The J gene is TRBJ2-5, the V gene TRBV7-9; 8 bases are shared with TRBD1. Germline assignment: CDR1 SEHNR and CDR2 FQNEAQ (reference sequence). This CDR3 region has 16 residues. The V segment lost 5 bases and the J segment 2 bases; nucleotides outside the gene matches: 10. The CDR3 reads CASSGRDRSSQETQYF. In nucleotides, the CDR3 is TGTGCCAGCAGCGGTCGGGACAGGAGTTCTCAAGAGACCCAGTACTTC.

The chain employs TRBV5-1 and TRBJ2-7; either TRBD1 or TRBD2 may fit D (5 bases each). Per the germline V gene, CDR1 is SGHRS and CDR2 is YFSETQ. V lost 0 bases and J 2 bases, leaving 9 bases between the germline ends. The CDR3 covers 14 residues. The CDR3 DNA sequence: TGCGCCAGCAGCTTGGCAGGGAGTGCCTACGAGCAGTACTTC. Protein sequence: CASSLAGSAYEQYF.

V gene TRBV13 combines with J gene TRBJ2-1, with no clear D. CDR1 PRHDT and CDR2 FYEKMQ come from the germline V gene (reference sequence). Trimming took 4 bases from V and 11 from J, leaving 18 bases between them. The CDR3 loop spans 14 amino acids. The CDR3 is CASSSPRPLPQQFF. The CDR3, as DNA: TGTGCCAGCAGCTCCCCACGGCCCCTTCCCCAGCAGTTCTTC.

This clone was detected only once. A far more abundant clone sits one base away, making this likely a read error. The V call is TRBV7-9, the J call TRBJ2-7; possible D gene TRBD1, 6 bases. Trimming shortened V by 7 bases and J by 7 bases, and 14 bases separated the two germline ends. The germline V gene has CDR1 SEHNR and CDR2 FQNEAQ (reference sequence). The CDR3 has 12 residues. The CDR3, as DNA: TGTGCCAGCACCACAGGGTTTAGGGAGCAGTACTTC. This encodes CASTTGFREQYF.

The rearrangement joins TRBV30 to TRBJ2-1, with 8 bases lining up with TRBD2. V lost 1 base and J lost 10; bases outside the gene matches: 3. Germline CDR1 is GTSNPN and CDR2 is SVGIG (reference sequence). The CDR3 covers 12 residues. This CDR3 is CAWSAGLVEQFF. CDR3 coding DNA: TGTGCCTGGAGTGCGGGACTAGTAGAGCAGTTCTTC.

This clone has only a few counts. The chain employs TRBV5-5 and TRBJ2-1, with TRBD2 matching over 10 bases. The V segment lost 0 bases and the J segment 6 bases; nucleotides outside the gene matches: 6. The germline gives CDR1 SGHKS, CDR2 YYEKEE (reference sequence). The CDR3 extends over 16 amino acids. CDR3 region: CASSLGPAGGPNEQFF. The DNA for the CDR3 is TGTGCCAGCAGCTTGGGTCCAGCGGGAGGGCCCAATGAGCAGTTCTTC.

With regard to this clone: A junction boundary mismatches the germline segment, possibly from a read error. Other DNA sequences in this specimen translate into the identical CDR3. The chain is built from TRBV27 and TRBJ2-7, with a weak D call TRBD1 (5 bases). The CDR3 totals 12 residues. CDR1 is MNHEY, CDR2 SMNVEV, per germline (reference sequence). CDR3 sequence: CASREGAKEQYF. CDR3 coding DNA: TGCGCCAGCCGAGAAGGGGCGAAAGAGCAGTACTTC.

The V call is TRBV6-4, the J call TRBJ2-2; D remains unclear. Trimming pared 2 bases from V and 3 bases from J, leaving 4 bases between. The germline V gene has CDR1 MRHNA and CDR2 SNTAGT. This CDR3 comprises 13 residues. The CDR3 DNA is TGTGCCAGCAGTGACACGTACACCGGGGAGCTGTTTTTT. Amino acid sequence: CASSDTYTGELFF.

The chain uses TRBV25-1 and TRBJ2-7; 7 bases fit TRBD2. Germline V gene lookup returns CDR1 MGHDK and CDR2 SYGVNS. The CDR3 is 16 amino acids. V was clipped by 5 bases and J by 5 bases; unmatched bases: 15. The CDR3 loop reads CASSHAGASGKDEQYF. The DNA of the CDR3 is TGTGCCAGCAGTCACGCGGGAGCCAGCGGCAAGGACGAGCAGTACTTC.

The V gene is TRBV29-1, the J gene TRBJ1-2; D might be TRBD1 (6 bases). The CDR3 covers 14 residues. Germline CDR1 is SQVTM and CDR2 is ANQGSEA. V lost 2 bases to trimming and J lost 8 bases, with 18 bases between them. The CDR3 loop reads CSVEPGDSLKGYTF. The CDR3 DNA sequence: TGCAGCGTTGAACCAGGGGATAGTTTAAAAGGCTACACCTTC.